This T cell receptor beta chain was obtained from a study of T-cell reconstitution after alpha-beta-depleted transplantation in children. Preparation of the TCRbeta library used unique molecular identifiers. From the PCR reads, TCRdb called clonotypes with MiXCR, one entry per CDR3 protein. The sample carries fewer than 1 million distinct CDR3 sequences, less than 20% recorded once. Points from the study as a whole: There were reportedly several hundred expanded graft clones from which alpha-beta T cells came about two months after transplant. In some patients, recipient T cells and intrathymic progenitors surviving conditioning explained high day-60 diversity.

Germline CDR1 MDHEN, CDR2 SYDVKM. This CDR3 region has 13 residues. Trimming took off 7 bases at V and 5 bases at J, with 15 bases between the two ends. The sample holds many counts of this clonotype. What it binds is unknown. The specimen comprised PBMCs, mostly from graft donor cells, sampled 360 days after TCRalphabeta/CD19-depleted stem cell transplant. The rearrangement links TRBV28 to TRBJ2-7; D unresolved. The sequence came from a male patient younger than 18 who had a stem cell transplant for acute lymphoblastic leukemia, so the T cells may come from the graft donor. In DNA form, the CDR3 reads TGTGCCAGCATGCCCTTACAAGGCAACGAGCAGTACTTC. This codes for CASMPLQGNEQYF.